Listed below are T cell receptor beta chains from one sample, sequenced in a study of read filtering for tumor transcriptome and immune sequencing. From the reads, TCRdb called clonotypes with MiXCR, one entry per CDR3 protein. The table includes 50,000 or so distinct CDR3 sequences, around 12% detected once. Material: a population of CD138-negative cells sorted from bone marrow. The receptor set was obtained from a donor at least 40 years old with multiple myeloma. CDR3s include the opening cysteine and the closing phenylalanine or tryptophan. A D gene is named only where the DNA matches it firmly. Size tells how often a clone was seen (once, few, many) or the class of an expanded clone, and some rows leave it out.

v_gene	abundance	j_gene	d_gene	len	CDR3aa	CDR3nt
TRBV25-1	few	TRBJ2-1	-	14	CASSRIGSFNEQFF	TGTGCCAGCAGTCGAATAGGCTCGTTCAATGAGCAGTTCTTC
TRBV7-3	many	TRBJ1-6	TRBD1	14	CASSFGQVNSPLHF	TGTGCCAGCAGCTTCGGACAGGTGAATTCACCCCTCCACTTT
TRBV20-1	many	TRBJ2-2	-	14	CSASGGENTGELFF	TGCAGTGCTAGCGGGGGCGAGAACACCGGGGAGCTGTTTTTT
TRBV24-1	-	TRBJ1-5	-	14	CATSEVGDNQPQHF	TGTGCCACCAGTGAAGTAGGGGATAATCAGCCCCAGCATTTT
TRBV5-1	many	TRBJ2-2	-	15	CASSLDAVVGGELFF	TGCGCCAGCAGCTTGGACGCCGTGGTAGGAGGGGAGCTGTTTTTT
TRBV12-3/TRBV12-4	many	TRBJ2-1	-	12	CASGRGNNEQFF	TGTGCCAGCGGACGGGGGAACAATGAGCAGTTCTTC
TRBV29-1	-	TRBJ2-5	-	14	CSVDPARVQETQYF	TGCAGCGTTGATCCGGCCAGGGTACAAGAGACCCAGTACTTC
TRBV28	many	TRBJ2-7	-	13	CASTTLPIGEQYF	TGTGCCAGCACCACGCTGCCTATCGGCGAGCAGTACTTC
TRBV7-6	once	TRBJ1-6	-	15	CASSLVRGFGSPLRF	TGTGCCAGCAGCTTAGTTCGGGGCTTCGGTTCACCCCTCCGCTTT
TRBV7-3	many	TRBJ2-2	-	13	CASSLQGFGELFF	TGTGCCAGCAGCTTACAGGGATTCGGGGAGCTGTTTTTT
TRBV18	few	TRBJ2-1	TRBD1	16	CASSLIAGTANNEQFF	TGTGCCAGCTCACTTATTGCCGGGACAGCAAACAATGAGCAGTTCTTC
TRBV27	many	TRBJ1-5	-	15	CASSLSQLPPQPQHF	TGTGCCAGCAGTTTATCCCAACTACCCCCCCAGCCCCAGCATTTT
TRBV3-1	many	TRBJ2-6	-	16	CASSQDRPPGANVLTF	TGTGCCAGCAGCCAAGACCGACCTCCTGGGGCCAACGTCCTGACTTTC
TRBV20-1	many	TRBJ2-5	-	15	CSARGVRGSEETQYF	TGCAGTGCTAGAGGCGTCCGGGGATCAGAGGAGACCCAGTACTTC
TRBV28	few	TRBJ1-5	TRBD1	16	CASTTGTGGPLQPQHF	TGTGCCAGCACTACCGGGACAGGGGGTCCCCTTCAGCCCCAGCATTTT
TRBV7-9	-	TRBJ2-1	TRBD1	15	CASPRGQGAYNEQFF	TGTGCCAGCCCCCGAGGGCAGGGGGCCTACAATGAGCAGTTCTTC
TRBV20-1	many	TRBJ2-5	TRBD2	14	CSALTGTTKETQYF	TGCAGTGCTTTGACCGGGACTACTAAAGAGACCCAGTACTTC
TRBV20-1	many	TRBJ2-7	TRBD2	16	CSARDSRASGGYEQYF	TGCAGTGCTAGAGATTCACGGGCTAGCGGGGGCTACGAGCAGTACTTC
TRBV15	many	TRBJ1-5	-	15	CATSRGTDENQPQHF	TGTGCCACCAGCAGAGGGACGGATGAGAATCAGCCCCAGCATTTT